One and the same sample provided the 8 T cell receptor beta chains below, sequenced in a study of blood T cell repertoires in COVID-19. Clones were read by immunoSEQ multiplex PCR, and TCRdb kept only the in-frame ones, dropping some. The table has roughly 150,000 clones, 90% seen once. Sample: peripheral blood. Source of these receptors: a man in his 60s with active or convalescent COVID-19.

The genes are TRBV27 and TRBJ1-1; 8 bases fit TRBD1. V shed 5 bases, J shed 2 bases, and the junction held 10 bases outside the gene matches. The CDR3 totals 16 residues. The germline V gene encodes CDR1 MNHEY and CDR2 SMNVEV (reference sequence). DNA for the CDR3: TGTGCCAGCAGTACTCAGGGGGCCCTACCTAACACTGAAGCTTTCTTT. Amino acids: CASSTQGALPNTEAFF.

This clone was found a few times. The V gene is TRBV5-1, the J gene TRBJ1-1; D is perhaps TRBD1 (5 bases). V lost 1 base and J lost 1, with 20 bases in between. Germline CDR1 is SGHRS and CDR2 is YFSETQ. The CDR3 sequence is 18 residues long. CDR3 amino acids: CASSLWGITQEGNTEAFF. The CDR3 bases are TGCGCCAGCAGCTTGTGGGGAATAACACAGGAGGGGAACACTGAAGCTTTCTTT.

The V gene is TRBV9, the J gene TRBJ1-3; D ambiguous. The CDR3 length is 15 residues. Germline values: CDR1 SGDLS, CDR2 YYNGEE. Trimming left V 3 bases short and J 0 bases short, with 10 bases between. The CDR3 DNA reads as TGTGCCAGCAGCGCTTCCAGTAACTCTGGAAACACCATATATTTT. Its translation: CASSASSNSGNTIYF.

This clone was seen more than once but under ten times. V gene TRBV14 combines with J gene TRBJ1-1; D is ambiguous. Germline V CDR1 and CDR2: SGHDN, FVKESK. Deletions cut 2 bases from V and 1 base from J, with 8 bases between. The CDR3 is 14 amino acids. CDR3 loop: CASSQRVTNTEAFF. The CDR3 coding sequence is TGTGCCAGCAGCCAACGGGTGACGAACACTGAAGCTTTCTTT.

The CDR3 protein is CAISDSRGLNEQFF. For the CDR3, the DNA is TGTGCCATCAGTGACTCGAGGGGGCTCAATGAGCAGTTCTTC. V gene TRBV10-3 combines with J gene TRBJ2-1, with 7 bases that match TRBD1. CDR1 and CDR2 (germline): ENHRY, SYGVKD. The CDR3 extends over 14 amino acids. The junction had 5 bases not matched to a gene; V was cut back by 3 bases and J by 6 bases.

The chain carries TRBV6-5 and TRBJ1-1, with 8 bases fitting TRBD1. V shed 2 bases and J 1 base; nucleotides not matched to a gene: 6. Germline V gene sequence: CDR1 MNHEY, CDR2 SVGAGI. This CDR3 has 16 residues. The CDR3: CASSYLPTGANTEAFF. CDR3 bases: TGTGCCAGCAGTTACCTACCGACAGGGGCGAACACTGAAGCTTTCTTT.

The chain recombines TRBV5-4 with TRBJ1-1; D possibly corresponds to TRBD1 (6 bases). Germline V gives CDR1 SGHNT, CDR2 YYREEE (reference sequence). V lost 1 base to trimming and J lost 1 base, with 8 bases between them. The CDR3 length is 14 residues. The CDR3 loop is CASSLWGPNTEAFF. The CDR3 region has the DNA TGTGCCAGCAGCTTGTGGGGGCCGAACACTGAAGCTTTCTTT.

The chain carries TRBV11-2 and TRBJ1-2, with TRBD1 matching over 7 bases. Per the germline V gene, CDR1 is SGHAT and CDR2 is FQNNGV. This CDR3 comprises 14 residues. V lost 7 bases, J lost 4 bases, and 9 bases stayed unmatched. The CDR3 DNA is TGTGCCAGCACCAGACAGACAGGGATCTATGGCTACACCTTC. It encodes CASTRQTGIYGYTF.